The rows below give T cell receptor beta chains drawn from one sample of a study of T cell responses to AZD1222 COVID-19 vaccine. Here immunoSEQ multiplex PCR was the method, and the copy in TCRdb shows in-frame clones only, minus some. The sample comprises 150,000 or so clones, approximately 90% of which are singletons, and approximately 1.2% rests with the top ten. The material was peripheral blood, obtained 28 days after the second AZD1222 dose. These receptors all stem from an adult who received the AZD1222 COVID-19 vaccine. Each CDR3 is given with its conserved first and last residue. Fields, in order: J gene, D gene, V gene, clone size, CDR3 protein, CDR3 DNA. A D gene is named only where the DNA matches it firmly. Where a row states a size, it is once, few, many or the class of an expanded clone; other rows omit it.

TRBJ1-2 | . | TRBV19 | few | CASSIPGHAAGYGYTF | TGTGCCAGTAGTATTCCGGGACACGCTGCGGGCTATGGCTACACCTTC
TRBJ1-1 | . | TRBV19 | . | CASSLDDPGATEAFF | TGTGCCAGTAGTCTCGATGACCCCGGGGCCACTGAAGCTTTCTTT
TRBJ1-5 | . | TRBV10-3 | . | CAISAGVSNQPQHF | TGTGCCATCAGTGCAGGGGTTAGCAATCAGCCCCAGCATTTT
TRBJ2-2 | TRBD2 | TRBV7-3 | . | CASSSRPAGATGELFF | TGTGCCAGCAGCTCCCGGCCAGCGGGAGCGACCGGGGAGCTGTTTTTT
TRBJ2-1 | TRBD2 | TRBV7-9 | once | CASSRLAGAYNEQFF | TGTGCCAGCAGCCGTCTAGCGGGAGCCTACAATGAGCAGTTCTTC
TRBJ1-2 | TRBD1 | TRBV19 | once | CASSESGQGYYGYTF | TGTGCCAGTAGTGAGTCGGGACAGGGCTACTATGGCTACACCTTC
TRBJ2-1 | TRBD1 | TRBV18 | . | CASSPPGQGAYNEQFF | TGTGCCAGCTCACCCCCGGGACAGGGGGCTTACAATGAGCAGTTCTTC
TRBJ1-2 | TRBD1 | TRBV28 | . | CASSSRTGNYGYTF | TGTGCCAGCAGTTCACGGACAGGGAACTATGGCTACACCTTC
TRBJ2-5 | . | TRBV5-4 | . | CASSLRQNQETQYF | TGTGCCAGCAGCCTAAGACAGAACCAAGAGACCCAGTACTTC
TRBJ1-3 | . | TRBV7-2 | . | CASSPRAGVGNTIYF | TGTGCCAGCAGCCCCCGGGCAGGGGTAGGAAACACCATATATTTT
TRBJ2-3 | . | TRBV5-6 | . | CASSPARRADTQYF | TGTGCCAGCAGCCCTGCCCGGCGAGCAGATACGCAGTATTTT
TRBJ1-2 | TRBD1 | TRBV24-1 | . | CATSEPGQGYNYGYTF | TGTGCCACCAGTGAACCGGGACAGGGATATAACTATGGCTACACCTTC
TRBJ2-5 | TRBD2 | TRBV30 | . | CAWSWIAGEETQYF | TGTGCCTGGAGTTGGATAGCGGGAGAAGAGACCCAGTACTTC
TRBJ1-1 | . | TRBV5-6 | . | CASSLGVSTEAFF | TGTGCCAGCAGCCTGGGGGTTAGCACTGAAGCTTTCTTT
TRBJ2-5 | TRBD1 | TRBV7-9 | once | CASSNRGQETQYF | TGTGCCAGCAGTAACAGGGGGCAGGAGACCCAGTACTTC
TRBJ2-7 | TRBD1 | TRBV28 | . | CASRDRGFYEQYF | TGTGCCAGCAGAGACAGGGGATTTTACGAGCAGTACTTC
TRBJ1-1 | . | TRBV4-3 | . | CASSQVGGIGTEAFF | TGCGCCAGCAGCCAAGTGGGGGGTATAGGCACTGAAGCTTTCTTT
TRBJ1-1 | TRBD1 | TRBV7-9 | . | CASSLGGAGGGTEAFF | TGTGCCAGCAGCTTAGGAGGGGCAGGGGGCGGGACTGAAGCTTTCTTT
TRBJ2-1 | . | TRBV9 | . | CASNLAEGSYNEQFF | TGTGCCAGCAACTTAGCGGAGGGCTCCTACAATGAGCAGTTCTTC
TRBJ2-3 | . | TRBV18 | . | CASSTRGQSTDTQYF | TGTGCCAGCTCCACACGGGGACAAAGCACAGATACGCAGTATTTT
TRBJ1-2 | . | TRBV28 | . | CASRVGGDYGYTF | TGTGCCAGCAGGGTCGGGGGAGACTATGGCTACACCTTC
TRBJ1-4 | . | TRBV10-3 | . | CATGAGSNEKLFF | TGTGCCACGGGGGCAGGGAGTAATGAAAAACTGTTTTTT
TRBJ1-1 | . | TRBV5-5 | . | CASSPGVMNTEAFF | TGTGCCAGCAGCCCGGGGGTTATGAACACTGAAGCTTTCTTT
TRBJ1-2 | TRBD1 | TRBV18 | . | CASSPGQSNYGYTF | TGTGCCAGCTCACCGGGACAGAGTAACTATGGCTACACCTTC
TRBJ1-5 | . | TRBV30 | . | CAWSPPGYQPQHF | TGTGCCTGGAGCCCCCCAGGGTATCAGCCCCAGCATTTT
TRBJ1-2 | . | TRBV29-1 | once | CSVVSSTGYTF | TGCAGCGTTGTCAGCAGTACGGGCTACACCTTC
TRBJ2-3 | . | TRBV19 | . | CASSIGTGRADTQYF | TGTGCCAGTAGTATAGGTACGGGCCGCGCAGATACGCAGTATTTT
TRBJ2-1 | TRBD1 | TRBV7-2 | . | CASSLVGQGGYNEQFF | TGTGCCAGCAGCTTAGTGGGACAGGGGGGCTACAATGAGCAGTTCTTC
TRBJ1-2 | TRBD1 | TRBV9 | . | CASTTGQGGNYGYTF | TGTGCCAGCACCACGGGACAGGGGGGGAACTATGGCTACACCTTC
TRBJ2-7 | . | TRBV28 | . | CASSGIGLATEQYF | TGTGCCAGCAGCGGAATTGGACTCGCTACGGAGCAGTACTTC
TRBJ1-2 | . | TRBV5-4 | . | CASSSRTEAYGYTF | TGTGCCAGCAGCTCCAGGACGGAAGCCTATGGCTACACCTTC
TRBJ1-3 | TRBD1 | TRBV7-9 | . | CASSHNRGVETGNTIYF | TGTGCCAGCAGTCATAACAGGGGAGTGGAAACTGGAAACACCATATATTTT
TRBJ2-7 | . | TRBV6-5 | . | CASSQKGYPYEQYF | TGTGCCAGCTCCCAAAAGGGGTACCCCTACGAGCAGTACTTC
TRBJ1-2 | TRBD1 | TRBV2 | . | CASRDRSLRANYGYTF | TGTGCCAGCAGGGACAGGAGTTTAAGAGCTAACTATGGCTACACCTTC
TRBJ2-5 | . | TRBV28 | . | CASSEAQSAKETQYF | TGTGCCAGCTCTGAGGCGCAGTCGGCAAAAGAGACCCAGTACTTC
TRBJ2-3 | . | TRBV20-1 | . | CGADIRDTQYF | TGCGGAGCGGATATAAGAGATACGCAGTATTTT
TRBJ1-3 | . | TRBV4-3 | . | CASSQDITGSGNTIYF | TGCGCCAGCAGCCAAGATATTACAGGGAGTGGAAACACCATATATTTT
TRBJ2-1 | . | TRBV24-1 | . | CATSDSPRAGQFF | TGTGCCACCAGTGATTCCCCCAGGGCTGGGCAGTTCTTC
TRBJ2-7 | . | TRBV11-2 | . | CASRAANAYEQYF | TGTGCCAGCAGGGCAGCTAACGCTTACGAGCAGTACTTC
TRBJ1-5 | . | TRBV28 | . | CASSFPQGQSNQPQHF | TGTGCCAGCAGTTTCCCCCAGGGACAAAGCAATCAGCCCCAGCATTTT
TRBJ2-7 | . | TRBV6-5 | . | CASSYGTDTYEQYF | TGTGCCAGCAGTTACGGGACTGATACCTACGAGCAGTACTTC
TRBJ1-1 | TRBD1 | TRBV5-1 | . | CASSSVGGGNTEAFF | TGCGCCAGCAGCTCCGTAGGGGGCGGCAACACTGAAGCTTTCTTT
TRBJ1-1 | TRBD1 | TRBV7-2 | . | CASSLAPGQATEAFF | TGTGCCAGCAGCTTAGCCCCGGGACAGGCCACTGAAGCTTTCTTT
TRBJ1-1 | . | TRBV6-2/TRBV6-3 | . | CASSFNSFVEAFF | TGTGCCAGCAGTTTTAACAGCTTTGTTGAAGCTTTCTTT
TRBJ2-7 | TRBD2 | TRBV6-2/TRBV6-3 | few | CASSSNHGGRAGQYF | TGTGCCAGCAGTTCGAACCACGGCGGGAGGGCCGGGCAGTACTTC
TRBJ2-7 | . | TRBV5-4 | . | CASSFGGRDEQYF | TGTGCCAGCAGCTTTGGCGGCCGGGACGAGCAGTACTTC
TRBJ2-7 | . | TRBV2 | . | CASSDSAGRYEQYF | TGTGCCAGCAGTGACTCCGCAGGGCGGTACGAGCAGTACTTC
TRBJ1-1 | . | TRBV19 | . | CASKPPNTEAFF | TGTGCCAGTAAGCCCCCGAACACTGAAGCTTTCTTT
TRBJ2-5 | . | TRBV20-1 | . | CSASPMETQYF | TGCAGTGCTAGCCCCATGGAGACCCAGTACTTC
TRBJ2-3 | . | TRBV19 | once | CASTPRAAGDADTQYF | TGTGCCAGTACCCCTAGGGCAGCCGGCGACGCAGATACGCAGTATTTT
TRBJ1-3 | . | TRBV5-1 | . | CASSFYSSWGAAEGNTIYF | TGCGCCAGCAGCTTTTATTCTTCGTGGGGCGCGGCGGAAGGAAACACCATATATTTT
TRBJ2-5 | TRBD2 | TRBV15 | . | CATSRGGLAEETQYF | TGTGCCACCAGCAGAGGAGGACTAGCTGAAGAGACCCAGTACTTC
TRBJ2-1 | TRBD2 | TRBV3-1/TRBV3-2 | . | CASSQVYSGGEGEQFF | TGTGCCAGCAGCCAAGTCTATAGCGGGGGAGAGGGTGAGCAGTTCTTC